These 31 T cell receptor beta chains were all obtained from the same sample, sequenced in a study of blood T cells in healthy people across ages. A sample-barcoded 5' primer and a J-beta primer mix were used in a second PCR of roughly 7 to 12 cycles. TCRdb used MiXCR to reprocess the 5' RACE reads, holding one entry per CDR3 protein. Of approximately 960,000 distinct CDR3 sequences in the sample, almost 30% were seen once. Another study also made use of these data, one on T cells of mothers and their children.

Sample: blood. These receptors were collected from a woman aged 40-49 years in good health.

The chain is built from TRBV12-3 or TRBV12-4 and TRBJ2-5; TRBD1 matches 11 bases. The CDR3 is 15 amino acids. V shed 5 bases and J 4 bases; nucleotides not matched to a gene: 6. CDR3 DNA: TGTGCCAGCAGTACCACCGGGACAGGGGGAGAGACCCAGTACTTC. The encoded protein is CASSTTGTGGETQYF.

The CDR3 here is CASSPGQGVGQPQHF. In nucleotides, the CDR3 is TGTGCCAGCAGCCCGGGACAGGGGGTAGGTCAACCCCAGCATTTT. The chain recombines TRBV9 with TRBJ1-5; 11 nucleotides match TRBD1. The V gene end was trimmed by 4 bases and the J gene end by 10 bases; junction bases not matched to a gene: 10. CDR3 length equals 15 residues. Looked up from germline, CDR1 is SGDLS and CDR2 is YYNGEE.

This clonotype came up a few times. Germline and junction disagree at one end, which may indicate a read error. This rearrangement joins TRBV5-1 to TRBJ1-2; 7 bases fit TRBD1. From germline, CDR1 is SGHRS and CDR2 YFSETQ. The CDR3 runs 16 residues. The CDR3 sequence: CASSLTSTGSGYGYTF. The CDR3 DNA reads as TGTGCCAGCAGCCTAACCTCGACAGGGTCGGGCTATGGCTACACCTTC.

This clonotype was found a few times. The CDR3 DNA reads as TGTGCCAGCAGTTTATCGAAGGTGGCGAACTGGGGAAAACTGTTTTTT. This codes for CASSLSKVANWGKLFF. The chain recombines TRBV12-3 or TRBV12-4 with TRBJ1-4, with no clear D. The CDR3 has 16 residues. Trimming removed 2 bases at V and 10 bases at J, with 20 bases between.

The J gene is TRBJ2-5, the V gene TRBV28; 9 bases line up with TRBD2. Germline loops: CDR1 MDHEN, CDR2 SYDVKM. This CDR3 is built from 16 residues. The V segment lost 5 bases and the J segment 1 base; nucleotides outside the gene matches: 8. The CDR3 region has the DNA TGTGCCAGCAGTGACAATAGCGGGAGCATCCAAGAGACCCAGTACTTC. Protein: CASSDNSGSIQETQYF. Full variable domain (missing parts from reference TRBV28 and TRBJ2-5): DVKVTQSSRYLVKRTGEKVFLECVQDMDHENMFWYRQDPGLGLRLIYFSYDVKMKEKGDIPEGYSVSREKKERFSLILESASTNQTSMYLCASSDNSGSIQETQYFGPGTRLLVL.

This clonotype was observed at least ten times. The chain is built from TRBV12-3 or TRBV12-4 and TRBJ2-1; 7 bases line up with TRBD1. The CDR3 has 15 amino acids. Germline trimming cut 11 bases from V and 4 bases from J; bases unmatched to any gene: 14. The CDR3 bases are TGTGCCGGCGGAGCTTCGGGACAGTATTACAATGAGCAGTTCTTC. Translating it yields CAGGASGQYYNEQFF.

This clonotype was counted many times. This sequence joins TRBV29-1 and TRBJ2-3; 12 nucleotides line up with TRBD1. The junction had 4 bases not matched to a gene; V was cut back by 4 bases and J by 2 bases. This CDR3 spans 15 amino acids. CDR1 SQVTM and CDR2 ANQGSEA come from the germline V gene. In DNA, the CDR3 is TGCAGCGTTGGAGGGACAGGGGGCTTCACAGATACGCAGTATTTT. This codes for CSVGGTGGFTDTQYF.

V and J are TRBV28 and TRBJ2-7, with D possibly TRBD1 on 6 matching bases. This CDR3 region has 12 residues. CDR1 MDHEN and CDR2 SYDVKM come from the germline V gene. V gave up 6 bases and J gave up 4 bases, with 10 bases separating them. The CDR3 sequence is CASRSTGYEQYF. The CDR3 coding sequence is TGTGCCAGCAGATCCACAGGGTACGAGCAGTACTTC.

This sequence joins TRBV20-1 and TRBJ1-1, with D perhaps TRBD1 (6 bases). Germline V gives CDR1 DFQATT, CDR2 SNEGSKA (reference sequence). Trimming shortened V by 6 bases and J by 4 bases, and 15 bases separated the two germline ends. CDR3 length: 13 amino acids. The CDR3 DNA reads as TGCAGTGCCCGAGGGGGGGTTGGCACTGAAGCTTTCTTT. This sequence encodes CSARGGVGTEAFF.

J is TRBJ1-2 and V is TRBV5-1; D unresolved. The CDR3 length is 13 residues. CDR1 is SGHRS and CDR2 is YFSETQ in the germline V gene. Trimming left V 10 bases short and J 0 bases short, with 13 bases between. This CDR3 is CASRLATNYGYTF. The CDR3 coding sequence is TGCGCCTCCCGACTGGCGACTAACTATGGCTACACCTTC. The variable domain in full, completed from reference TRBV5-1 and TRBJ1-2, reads KAGVTQTPRYLIKTRGQQVTLSCSPISGHRSVSWYQQTPGQGLQFLFEYFSETQRNKGNFPGRFSGRQFSNSRSEMNVSTLELGDSALYLCASRLATNYGYTFGSGTRLTVV.

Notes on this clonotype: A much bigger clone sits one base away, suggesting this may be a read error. CDR3 residues: CASSKGRGSWQPQHF. DNA for the CDR3: TGTGCCAGCAGCAAGGGGCGGGGTTCGTGGCAGCCCCAGCATTTT. This chain connects TRBV4-2 to TRBJ1-5; D may be TRBD1 (5 bases). CDR1 and CDR2 from the germline V gene are LGHNA and YNFKEQ. Trimming took 5 bases from V and 7 from J, leaving 18 bases between them. The CDR3 is 15 residues long.

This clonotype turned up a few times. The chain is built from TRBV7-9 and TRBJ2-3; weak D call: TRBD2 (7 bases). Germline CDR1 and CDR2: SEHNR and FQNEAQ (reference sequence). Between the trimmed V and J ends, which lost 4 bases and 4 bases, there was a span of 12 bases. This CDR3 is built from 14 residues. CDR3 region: CASSSRGGADTQYF. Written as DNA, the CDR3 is TGTGCCAGCAGCTCGCGAGGGGGGGCAGATACGCAGTATTTT.

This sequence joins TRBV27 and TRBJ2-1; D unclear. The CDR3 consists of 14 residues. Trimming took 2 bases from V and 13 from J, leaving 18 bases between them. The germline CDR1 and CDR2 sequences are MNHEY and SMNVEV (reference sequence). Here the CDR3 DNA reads TGTGCCAGCAGTTTAGGGTTGGGCGGAGAGACCCAGTTCTTC. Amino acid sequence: CASSLGLGGETQFF.

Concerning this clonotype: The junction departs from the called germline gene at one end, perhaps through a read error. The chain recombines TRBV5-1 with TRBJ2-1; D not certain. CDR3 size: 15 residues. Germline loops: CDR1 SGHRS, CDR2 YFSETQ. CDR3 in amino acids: CASSLADNEYNEQFF. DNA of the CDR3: TGCGCCAGCAGCTTGGCCGATAATGAATACAACGAGCAGTTCTTC.

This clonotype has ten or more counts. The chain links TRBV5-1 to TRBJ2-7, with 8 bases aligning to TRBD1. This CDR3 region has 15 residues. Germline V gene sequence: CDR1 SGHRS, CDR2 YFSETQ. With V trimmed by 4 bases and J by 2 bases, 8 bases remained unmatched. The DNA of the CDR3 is TGCGCCAGCAGCCTCCAGACAGGGGCAACCTACGAGCAGTACTTC. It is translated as CASSLQTGATYEQYF.

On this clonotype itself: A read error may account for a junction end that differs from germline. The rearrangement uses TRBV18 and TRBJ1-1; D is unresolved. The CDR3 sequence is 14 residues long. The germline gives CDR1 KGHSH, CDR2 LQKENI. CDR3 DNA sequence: TGTGCCAGCCCACCTGACAACACGAACACTGAAGCTTTCTTT. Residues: CASPPDNTNTEAFF.

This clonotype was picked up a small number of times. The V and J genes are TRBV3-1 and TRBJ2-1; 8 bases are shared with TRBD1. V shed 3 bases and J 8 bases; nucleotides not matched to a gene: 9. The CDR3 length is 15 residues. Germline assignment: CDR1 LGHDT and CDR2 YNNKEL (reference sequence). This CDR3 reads CASSQAGGFYDEQFF. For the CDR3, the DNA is TGTGCCAGCAGCCAGGCAGGGGGCTTTTACGATGAGCAGTTCTTC.

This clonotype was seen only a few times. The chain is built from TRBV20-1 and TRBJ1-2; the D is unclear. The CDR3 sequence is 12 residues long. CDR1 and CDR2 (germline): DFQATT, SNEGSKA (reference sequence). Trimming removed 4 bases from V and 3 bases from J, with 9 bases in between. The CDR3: CSATDPYYGYTF. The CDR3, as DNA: TGCAGTGCTACCGATCCATACTATGGCTACACCTTC.

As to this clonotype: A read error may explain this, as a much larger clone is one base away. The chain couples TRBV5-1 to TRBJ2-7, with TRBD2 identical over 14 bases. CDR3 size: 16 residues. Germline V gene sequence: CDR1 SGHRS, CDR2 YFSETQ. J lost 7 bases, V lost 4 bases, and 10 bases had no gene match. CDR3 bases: TGCGCCAGCAGCCCACCGACTAGCGGGGGGGCGAATGAGCAGTACTTC. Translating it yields CASSPPTSGGANEQYF.

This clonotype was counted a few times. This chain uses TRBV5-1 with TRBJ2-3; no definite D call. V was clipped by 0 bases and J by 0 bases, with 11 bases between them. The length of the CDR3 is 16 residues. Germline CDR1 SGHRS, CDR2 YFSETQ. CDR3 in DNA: TGCGCCAGCAGCTTGGTTCCAGGACGGAGCACAGATACGCAGTATTTT. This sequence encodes CASSLVPGRSTDTQYF.

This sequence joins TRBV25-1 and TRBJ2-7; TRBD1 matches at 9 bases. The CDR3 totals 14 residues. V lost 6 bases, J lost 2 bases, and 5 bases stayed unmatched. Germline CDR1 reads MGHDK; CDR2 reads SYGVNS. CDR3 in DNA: TGTGCCAGCAGAACAGGGGGCCTAACCTACGAGCAGTACTTC. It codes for CASRTGGLTYEQYF.

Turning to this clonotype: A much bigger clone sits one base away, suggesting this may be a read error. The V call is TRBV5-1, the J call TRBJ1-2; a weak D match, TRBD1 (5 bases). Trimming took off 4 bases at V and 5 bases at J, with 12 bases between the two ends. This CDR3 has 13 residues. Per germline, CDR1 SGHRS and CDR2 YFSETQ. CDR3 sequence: CASSTGREYGYTF. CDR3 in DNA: TGCGCCAGCAGCACAGGACGGGAGTATGGCTACACCTTC.

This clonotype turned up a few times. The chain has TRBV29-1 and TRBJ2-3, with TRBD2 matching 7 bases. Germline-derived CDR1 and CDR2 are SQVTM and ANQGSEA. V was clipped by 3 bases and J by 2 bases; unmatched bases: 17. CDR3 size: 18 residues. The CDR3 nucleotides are TGCAGCGTTGATGAGGGACTGGGAGGGCCTATGGACACAGATACGCAGTATTTT. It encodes CSVDEGLGGPMDTDTQYF.

CDR3 in DNA: TGCAGTGCTAGAGATCTCCGGGAGTGGGAGACCCAGTACTTC. Amino acid sequence: CSARDLREWETQYF. This rearrangement joins TRBV20-1 to TRBJ2-5; D is perhaps TRBD2 (6 bases). This CDR3 region has 14 residues. The germline gives CDR1 DFQATT, CDR2 SNEGSKA (reference sequence). Trimming removed 0 bases from V and 5 bases from J, with 13 bases in between.

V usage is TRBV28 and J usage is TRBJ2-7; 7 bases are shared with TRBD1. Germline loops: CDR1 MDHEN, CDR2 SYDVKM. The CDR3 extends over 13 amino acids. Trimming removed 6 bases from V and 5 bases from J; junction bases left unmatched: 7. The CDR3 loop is CASRRTGDDEQYF. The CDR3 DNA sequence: TGTGCCAGCAGGAGAACAGGGGACGACGAGCAGTACTTC.

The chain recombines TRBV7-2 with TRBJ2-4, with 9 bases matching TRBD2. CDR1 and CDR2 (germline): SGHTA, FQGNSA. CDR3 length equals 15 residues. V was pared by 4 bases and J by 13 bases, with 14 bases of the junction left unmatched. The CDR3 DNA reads TGTGCCAGCAGCTCCATAGCGGGGGCCTTGCGTGGGCAGTACTTC. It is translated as CASSSIAGALRGQYF.

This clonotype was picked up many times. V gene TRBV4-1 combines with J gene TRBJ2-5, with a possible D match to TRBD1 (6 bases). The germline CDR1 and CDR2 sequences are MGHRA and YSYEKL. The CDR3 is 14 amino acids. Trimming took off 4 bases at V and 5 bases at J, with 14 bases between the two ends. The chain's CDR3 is CASSRAQGYETQYF. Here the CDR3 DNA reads TGCGCCAGCAGCCGAGCTCAGGGGTACGAGACCCAGTACTTC.

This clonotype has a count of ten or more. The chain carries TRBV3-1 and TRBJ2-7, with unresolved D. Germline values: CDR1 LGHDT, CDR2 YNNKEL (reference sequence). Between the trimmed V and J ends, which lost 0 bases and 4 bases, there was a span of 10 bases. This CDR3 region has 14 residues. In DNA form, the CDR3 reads TGTGCCAGCAGCCAAGAAGACACCTATTACGAGCAGTACTTC. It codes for CASSQEDTYYEQYF.

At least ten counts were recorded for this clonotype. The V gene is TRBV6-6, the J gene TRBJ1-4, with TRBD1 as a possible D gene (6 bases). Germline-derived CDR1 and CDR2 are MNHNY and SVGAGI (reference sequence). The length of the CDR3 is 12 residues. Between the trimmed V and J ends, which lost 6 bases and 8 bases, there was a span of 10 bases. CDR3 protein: CASRQGDEKLFF. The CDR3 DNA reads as TGTGCCAGCAGACAGGGAGACGAAAAACTGTTTTTT.

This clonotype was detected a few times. CDR3 protein: CASSTGQGAGEQYF. DNA of the CDR3: TGTGCCAGTAGTACCGGACAGGGGGCGGGGGAGCAGTACTTC. The J gene is TRBJ2-7, the V gene TRBV19, with 11 positions matching TRBD1. Germline values: CDR1 LNHDA, CDR2 SQIVND (reference sequence). The CDR3 extends over 14 amino acids. J was trimmed by 7 bases and V by 4 bases; bases with no gene match: 6.

For the CDR3, the DNA is TGTGCTAGTGGTTTGAAAGGGGGCTGTAGCAATCAGCCCCAGCATTTT. It codes for CASGLKGGCSNQPQHF. The chain has TRBV12-5 and TRBJ1-5, with 7 bases fitting TRBD1. This CDR3 has 16 amino acids. V gave up 2 bases and J gave up 0 bases; unmatched junction bases: 4. CDR1 is LGHNT and CDR2 is FRNRAP in the germline V gene.